These 6 T cell receptor beta chains came from one sample sequenced in a study of blood T cell repertoires in COVID-19. TCRdb's table, derived via immunoSEQ multiplex PCR, lists solely in-frame clones and lacks some. The sample carries approximately 230,000 clones, 87% recorded once. The source material was PBMCs or T cells enriched from blood (not recorded which). These TCRs come from a woman in her thirties with acute COVID-19.

CDR3 region: CASRRRHPYQETQYF. The DNA for the CDR3 is TGTGCCAGCAGGCGCAGGCACCCGTACCAAGAGACCCAGTACTTC. V gene TRBV6-5 combines with J gene TRBJ2-5; D gene ambiguous. Looked up from germline, CDR1 is MNHEY and CDR2 is SVGAGI. The CDR3 extends over 15 amino acids. The V gene lost 6 bases and the J gene lost 0 bases, with 14 bases spanning the gap.

J is TRBJ2-7 and V is TRBV6-2 or TRBV6-3; 8 nucleotides line up with TRBD2. Trimming at V came to 1 base and at J to 4 bases, leaving 15 bases not matched to a gene. Germline V gene data show CDR1 as MNHEY and CDR2 as SVGEGT. CDR3 length: 18 amino acids. In DNA form, the CDR3 reads TGTGCCAGCAGTTACTTACCCCCCACCGGGACTAGGGAGTACGAGCAGTACTTC. Translated: CASSYLPPTGTREYEQYF.

The genes are TRBV24-1 and TRBJ2-2; D remains unclear. Trimming removed 5 bases at V and 5 bases at J, with 11 bases between. The germline CDR1 and CDR2 sequences are KGHDR and SFDVKD. The CDR3 length is 14 residues. CDR3 in amino acids: CATSVASSTGELFF. In DNA, the CDR3 is TGTGCCACCAGTGTTGCCAGTTCGACCGGGGAGCTGTTTTTT.

There are many counts of this clone. The V gene is TRBV2, the J gene TRBJ2-4, with 10 positions matching TRBD1. The CDR3 is made up of 14 amino acids. The germline V gene encodes CDR1 SNHLY and CDR2 FYNNEI. V shed 8 bases, J shed 0 bases, and the junction held 1 base outside the gene matches. CDR3 nucleotide sequence: TGTGCCAGCGGACAGGGGGAAGCCAAAAACATTCAGTACTTC. Protein product: CASGQGEAKNIQYF.

This clone is a singleton in its sample. The V call is TRBV2, the J call TRBJ2-2, with 7 bases lining up with TRBD2. The CDR3 length is 14 residues. The V gene's germline CDR1 is SNHLY and CDR2 FYNNEI. The V and J ends lost 5 bases and 3 bases, in that order; junction bases with no gene match: 3. The CDR3, as DNA: TGTGCCAGCAGTAAGGCGGGGGACACCGGGGAGCTGTTTTTT. Protein sequence: CASSKAGDTGELFF.

The chain couples TRBV28 to TRBJ2-5; TRBD2 matches at 12 bases. The V and J ends lost 6 bases and 4 bases, in that order; junction bases with no gene match: 9. The CDR3 has 16 amino acids. Germline CDR1 MDHEN, CDR2 SYDVKM. The CDR3 loop is CASSPGLAGRLETQYF. CDR3 in DNA: TGTGCCAGCAGCCCTGGACTAGCGGGAAGGTTAGAGACCCAGTACTTC.